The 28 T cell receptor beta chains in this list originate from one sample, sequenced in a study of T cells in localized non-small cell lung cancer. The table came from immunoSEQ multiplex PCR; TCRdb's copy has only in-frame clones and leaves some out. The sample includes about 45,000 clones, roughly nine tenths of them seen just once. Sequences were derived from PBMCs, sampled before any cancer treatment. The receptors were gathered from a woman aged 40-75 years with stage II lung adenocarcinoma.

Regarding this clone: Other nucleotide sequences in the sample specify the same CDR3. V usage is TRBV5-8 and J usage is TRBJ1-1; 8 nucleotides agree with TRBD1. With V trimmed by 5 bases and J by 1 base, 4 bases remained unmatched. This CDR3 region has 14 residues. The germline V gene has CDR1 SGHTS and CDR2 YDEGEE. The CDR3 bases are TGTGCCAGCAGTCGTGGGACAGGGAACACTGAAGCTTTCTTT. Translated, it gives CASSRGTGNTEAFF.

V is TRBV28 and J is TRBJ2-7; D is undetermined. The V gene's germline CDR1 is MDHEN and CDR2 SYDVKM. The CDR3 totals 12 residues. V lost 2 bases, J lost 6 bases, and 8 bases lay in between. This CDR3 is CASSLRVGEQYF. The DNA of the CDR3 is TGTGCCAGCAGTTTAAGGGTAGGCGAGCAGTACTTC. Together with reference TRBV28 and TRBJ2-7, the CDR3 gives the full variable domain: DVKVTQSSRYLVKRTGEKVFLECVQDMDHENMFWYRQDPGLGLRLIYFSYDVKMKEKGDIPEGYSVSREKKERFSLILESASTNQTSMYLCASSLRVGEQYFGPGTRLTVT.

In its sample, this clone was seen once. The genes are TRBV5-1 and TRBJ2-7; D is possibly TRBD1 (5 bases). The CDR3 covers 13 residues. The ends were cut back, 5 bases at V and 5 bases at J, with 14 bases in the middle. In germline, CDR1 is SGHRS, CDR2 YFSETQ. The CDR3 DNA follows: TGCGCCAGCAGTAAACCAGGGATGAACGAGCAGTACTTC. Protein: CASSKPGMNEQYF.

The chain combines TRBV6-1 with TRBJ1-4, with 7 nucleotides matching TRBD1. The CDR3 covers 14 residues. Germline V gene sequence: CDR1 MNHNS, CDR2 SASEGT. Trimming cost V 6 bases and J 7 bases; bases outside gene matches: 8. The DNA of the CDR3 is TGTGCCAGCAGCGTTGACAGGGTTACTGAAAAACTGTTTTTT. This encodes CASSVDRVTEKLFF.

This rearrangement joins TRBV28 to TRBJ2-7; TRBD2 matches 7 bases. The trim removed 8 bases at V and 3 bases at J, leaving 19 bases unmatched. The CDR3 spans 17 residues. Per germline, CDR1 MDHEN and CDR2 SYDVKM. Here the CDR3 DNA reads TGTGCCAGCCAATCTCTCGATCGGGCCTCGGGGGGCTACGAGCAGTACTTC. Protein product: CASQSLDRASGGYEQYF.

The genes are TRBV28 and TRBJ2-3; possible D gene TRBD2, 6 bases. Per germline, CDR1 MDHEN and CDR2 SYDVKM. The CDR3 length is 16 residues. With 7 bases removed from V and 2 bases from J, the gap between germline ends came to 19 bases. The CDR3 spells CASTLTPGVFTDTQYF. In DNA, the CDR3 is TGTGCCAGCACCTTGACTCCGGGAGTATTCACAGATACGCAGTATTTT.

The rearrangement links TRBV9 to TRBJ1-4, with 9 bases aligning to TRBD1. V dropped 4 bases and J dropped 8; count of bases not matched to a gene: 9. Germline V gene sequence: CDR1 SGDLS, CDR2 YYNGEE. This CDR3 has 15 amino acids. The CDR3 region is CASSTRTGEGEKLFF. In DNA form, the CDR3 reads TGTGCCAGCAGCACCCGGACAGGGGAGGGGGAAAAACTGTTTTTT.

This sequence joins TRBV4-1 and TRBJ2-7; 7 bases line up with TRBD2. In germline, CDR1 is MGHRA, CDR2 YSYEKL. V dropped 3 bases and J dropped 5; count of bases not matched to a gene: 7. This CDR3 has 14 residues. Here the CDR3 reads CASSQGGGGNEQYF. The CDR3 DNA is TGCGCCAGCAGCCAGGGCGGGGGAGGGAACGAGCAGTACTTC.

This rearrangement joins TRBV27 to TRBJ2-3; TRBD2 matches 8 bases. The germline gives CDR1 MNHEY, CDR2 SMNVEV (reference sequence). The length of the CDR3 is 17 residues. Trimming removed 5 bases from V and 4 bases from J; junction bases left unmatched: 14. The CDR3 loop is CASSPSVWREVADTQYF. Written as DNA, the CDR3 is TGTGCCAGCAGTCCCTCCGTTTGGCGGGAGGTCGCAGATACGCAGTATTTT.

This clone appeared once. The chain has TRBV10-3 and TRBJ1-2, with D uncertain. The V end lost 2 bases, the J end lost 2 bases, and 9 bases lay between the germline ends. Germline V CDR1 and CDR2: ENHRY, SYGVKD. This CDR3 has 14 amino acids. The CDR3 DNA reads TGTGCCATCAGTGAGCCGACGGTGAACTATGGCTACACCTTC. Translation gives CAISEPTVNYGYTF.

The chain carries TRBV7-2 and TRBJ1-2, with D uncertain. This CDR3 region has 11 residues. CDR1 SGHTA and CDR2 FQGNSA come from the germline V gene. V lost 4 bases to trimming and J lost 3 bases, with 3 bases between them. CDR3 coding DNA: TGTGCCAGCAGCTCCTACTATGGCTACACCTTC. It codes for CASSSYYGYTF.

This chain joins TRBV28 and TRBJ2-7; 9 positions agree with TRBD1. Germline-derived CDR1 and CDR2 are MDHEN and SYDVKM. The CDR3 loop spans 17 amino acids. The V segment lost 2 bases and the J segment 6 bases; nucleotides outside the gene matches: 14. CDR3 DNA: TGTGCCAGCAGTTTACCCAACCCCCGACAGGGGGGCGCCGAGCAGTACTTC. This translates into CASSLPNPRQGGAEQYF.

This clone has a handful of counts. CDR3 in amino acids: CASSLSGSYNEQFF. In nucleotides, the CDR3 is TGTGCCAGCAGCCTGAGCGGGAGCTACAATGAGCAGTTCTTC. The chain combines TRBV6-6 with TRBJ2-1; TRBD2 aligns across 8 bases. The V gene end was trimmed by 6 bases and the J gene end by 3 bases; junction bases not matched to a gene: 4. The germline gives CDR1 MNHNY, CDR2 SVGAGI (reference sequence). The CDR3 has 14 residues.

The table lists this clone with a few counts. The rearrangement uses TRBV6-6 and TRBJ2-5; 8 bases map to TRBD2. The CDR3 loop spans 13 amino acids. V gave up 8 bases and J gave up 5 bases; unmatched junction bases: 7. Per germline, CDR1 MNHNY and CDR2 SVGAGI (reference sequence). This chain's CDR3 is CASRAGVGETQYF. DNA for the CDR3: TGTGCCAGCCGAGCGGGAGTTGGGGAGACCCAGTACTTC.

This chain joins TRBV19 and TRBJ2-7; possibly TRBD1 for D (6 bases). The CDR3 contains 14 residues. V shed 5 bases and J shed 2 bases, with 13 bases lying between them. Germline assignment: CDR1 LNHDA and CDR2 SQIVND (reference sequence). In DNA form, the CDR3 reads TGTGCCAGTAGTCCGACGACAGGTACCTACGAGCAGTACTTC. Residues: CASSPTTGTYEQYF.

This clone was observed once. The CDR3 reads CASSYDRQAEQYF. In DNA, the CDR3 is TGTGCCAGCAGTTACGACAGGCAAGCAGAGCAGTACTTC. V gene TRBV6-5 combines with J gene TRBJ2-7; possible D gene TRBD1, 6 bases. The V and J ends lost 2 bases and 7 bases respectively, with 12 bases between them. CDR3 length: 13 residues. Germline values: CDR1 MNHEY, CDR2 SVGAGI.

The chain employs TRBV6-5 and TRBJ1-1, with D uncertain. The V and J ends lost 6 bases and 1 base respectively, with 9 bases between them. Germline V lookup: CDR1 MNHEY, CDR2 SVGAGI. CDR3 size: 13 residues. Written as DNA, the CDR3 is TGTGCCAGCAGATTAGTACAGAACACTGAAGCTTTCTTT. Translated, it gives CASRLVQNTEAFF.

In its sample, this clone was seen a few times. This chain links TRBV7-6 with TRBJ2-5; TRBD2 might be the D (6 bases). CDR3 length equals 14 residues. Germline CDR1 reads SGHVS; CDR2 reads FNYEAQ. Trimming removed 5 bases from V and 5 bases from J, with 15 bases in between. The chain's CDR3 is CASSPTRAGETQYF. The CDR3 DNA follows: TGTGCCAGCAGCCCGACTAGGGCGGGGGAGACCCAGTACTTC.

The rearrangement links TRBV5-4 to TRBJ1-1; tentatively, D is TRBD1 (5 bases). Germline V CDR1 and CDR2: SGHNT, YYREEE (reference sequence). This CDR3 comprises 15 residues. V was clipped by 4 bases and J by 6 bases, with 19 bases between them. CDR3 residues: CASSGLSGFRAEAFF. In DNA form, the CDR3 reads TGTGCCAGCAGCGGTCTCTCTGGGTTCAGGGCTGAAGCTTTCTTT.

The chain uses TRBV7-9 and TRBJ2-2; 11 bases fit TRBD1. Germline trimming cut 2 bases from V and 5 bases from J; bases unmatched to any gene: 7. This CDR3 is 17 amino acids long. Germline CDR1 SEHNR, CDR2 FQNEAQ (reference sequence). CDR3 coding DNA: TGTGCCAGCAGCTTAAAGGGGACAGGGGGTTTAACCGGGGAGCTGTTTTTT. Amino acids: CASSLKGTGGLTGELFF.

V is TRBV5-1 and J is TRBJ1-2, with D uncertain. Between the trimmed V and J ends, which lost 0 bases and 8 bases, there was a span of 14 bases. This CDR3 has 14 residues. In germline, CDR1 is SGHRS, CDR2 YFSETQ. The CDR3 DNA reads TGCGCCAGCAGCTTGGCCGCGGACCTCGGCGGCTACACCTTC. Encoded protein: CASSLAADLGGYTF.

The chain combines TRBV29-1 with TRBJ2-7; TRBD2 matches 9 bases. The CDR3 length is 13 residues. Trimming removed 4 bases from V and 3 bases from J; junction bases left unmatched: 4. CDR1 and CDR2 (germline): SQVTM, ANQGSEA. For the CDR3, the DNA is TGCAGCGTTGGTAGCGGGAGTGGCTACGAGCAGTACTTC. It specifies CSVGSGSGYEQYF.

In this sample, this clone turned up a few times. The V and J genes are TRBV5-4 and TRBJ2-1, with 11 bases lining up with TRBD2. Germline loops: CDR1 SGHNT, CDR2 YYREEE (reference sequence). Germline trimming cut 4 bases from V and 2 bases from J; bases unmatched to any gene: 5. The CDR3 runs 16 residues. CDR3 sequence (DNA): TGTGCCAGCAGCGGGGGACTAGCGGACACCTACAATGAGCAGTTCTTC. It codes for CASSGGLADTYNEQFF.

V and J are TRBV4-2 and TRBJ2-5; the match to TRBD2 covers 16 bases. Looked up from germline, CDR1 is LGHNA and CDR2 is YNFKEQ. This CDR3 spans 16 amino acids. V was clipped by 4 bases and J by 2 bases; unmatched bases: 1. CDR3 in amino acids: CASSPGLAGGQETQYF. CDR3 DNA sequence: TGTGCCAGCAGCCCGGGACTAGCGGGGGGGCAAGAGACCCAGTACTTC.

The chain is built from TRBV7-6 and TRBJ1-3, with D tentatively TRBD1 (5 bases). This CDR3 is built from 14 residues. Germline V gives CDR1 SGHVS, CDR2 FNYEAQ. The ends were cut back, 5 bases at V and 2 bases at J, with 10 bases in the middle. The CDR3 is CASSLSGTGNTIYF. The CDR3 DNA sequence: TGTGCCAGCAGCCTGTCAGGGACTGGAAACACCATATATTTT.

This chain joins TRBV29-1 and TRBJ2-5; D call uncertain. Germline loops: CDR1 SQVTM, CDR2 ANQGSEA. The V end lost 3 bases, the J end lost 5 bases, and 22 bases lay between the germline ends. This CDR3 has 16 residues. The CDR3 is CSVDKGTGPGWETQYF. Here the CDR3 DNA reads TGCAGCGTTGATAAGGGTACCGGGCCTGGGTGGGAGACCCAGTACTTC.

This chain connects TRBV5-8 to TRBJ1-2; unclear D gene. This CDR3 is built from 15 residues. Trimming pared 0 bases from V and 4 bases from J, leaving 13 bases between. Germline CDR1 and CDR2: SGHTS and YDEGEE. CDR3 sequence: CASSLGGADRYGYTF. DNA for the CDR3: TGTGCCAGCAGCTTGGGAGGCGCAGATCGCTATGGCTACACCTTC. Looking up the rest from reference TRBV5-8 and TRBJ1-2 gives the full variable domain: EAGVTQSPTHLIKTRGQQATLRCSPISGHTSVYWYQQALGLGLQFLLWYDEGEERNRGNFPPRFSGRQFPNYSSELNVNALELEDSALYLCASSLGGADRYGYTFGSGTRLTVV.

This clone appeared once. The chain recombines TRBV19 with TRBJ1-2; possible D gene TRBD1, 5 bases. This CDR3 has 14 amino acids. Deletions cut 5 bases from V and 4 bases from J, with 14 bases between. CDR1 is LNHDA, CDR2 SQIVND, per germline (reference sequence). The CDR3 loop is CASSPRKDSYGYTF. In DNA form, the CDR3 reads TGTGCCAGTAGTCCACGAAAAGACAGCTATGGCTACACCTTC.